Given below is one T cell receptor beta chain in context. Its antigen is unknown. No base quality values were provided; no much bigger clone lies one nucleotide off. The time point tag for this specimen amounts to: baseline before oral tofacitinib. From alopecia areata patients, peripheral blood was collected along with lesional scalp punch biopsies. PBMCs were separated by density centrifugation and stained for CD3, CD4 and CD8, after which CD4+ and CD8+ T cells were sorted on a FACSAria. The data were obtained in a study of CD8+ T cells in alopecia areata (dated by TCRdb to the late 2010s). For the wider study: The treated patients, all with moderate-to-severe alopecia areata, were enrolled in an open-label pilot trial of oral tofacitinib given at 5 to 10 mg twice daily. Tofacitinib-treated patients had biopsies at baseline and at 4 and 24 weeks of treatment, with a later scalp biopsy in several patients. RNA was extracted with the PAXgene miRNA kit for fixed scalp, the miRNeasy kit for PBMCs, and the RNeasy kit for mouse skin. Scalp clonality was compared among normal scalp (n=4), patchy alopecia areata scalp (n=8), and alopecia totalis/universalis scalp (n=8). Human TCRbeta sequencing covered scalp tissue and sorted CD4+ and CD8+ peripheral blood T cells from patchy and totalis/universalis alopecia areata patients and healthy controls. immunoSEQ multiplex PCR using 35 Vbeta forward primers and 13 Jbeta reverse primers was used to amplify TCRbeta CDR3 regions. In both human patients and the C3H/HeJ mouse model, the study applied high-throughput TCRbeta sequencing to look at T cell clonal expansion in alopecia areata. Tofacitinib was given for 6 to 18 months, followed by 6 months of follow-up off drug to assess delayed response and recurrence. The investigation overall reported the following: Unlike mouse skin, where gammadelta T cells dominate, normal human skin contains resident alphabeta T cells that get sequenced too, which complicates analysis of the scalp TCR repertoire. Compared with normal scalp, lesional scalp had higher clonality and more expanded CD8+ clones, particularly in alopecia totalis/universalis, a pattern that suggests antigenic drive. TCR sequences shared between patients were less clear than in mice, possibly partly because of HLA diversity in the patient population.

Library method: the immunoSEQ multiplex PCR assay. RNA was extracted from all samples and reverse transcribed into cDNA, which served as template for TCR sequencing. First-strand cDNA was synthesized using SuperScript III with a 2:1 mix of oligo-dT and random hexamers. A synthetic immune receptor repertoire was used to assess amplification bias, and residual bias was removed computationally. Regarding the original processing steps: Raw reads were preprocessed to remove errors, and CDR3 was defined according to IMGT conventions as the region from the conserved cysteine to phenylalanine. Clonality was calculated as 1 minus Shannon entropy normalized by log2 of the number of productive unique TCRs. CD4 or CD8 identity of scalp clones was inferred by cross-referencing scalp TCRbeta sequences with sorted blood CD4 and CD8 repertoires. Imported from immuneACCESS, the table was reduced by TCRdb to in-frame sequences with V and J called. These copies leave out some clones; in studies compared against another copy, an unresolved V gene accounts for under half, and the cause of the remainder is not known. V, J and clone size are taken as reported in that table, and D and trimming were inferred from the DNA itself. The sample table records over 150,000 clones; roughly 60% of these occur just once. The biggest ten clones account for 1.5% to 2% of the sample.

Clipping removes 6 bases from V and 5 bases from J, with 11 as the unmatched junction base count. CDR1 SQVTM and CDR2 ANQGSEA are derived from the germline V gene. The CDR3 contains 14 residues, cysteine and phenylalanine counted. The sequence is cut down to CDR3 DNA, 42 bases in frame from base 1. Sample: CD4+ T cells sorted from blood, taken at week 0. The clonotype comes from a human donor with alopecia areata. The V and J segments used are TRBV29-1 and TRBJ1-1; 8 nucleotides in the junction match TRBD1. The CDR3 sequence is CSVAGRGPVTEAFF. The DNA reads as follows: TGCAGCGTCGCGGGCAGGGGGCCTGTAACTGAAGCTTTCTTT.